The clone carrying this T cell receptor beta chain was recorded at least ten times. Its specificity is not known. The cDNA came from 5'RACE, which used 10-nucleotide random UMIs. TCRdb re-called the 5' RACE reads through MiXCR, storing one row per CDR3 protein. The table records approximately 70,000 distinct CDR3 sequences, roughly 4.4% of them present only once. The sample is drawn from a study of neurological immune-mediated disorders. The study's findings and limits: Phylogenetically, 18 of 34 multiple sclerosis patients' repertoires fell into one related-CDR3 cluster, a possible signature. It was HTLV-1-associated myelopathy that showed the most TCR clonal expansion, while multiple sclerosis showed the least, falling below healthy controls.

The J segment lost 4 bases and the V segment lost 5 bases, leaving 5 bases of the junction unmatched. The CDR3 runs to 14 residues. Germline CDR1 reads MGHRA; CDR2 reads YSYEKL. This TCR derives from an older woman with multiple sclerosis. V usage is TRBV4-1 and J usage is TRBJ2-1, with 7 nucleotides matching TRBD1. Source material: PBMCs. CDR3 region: CASSTNRGYNEQFF. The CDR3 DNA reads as TGCGCCAGCAGCACCAACAGGGGTTACAATGAGCAGTTCTTC.